The source of this T cell receptor (beta chain) is a study of a mutant IDH1 vaccine in newly diagnosed glioma (dated by TCRdb to the early 2020s). As for the study more broadly: Vaccination was initiated 4-6 weeks after radiotherapy alone, or concurrently with temozolomide cycles in the chemotherapy-containing groups. Of the roughly 30 treated patients, approximately 62% were male and approximately 38% were female, and the mean age was approximately 40 years. Prior to enrollment, standard therapy consisting of radiotherapy alone, temozolomide alone, or radiochemotherapy with temozolomide had been administered to patients, with the combination being received by most patients. Visit V12 was the week-35 safety follow-up and visit V13 was the week-47 end of study. Peripheral blood was drawn at six visits: V03 (baseline), V05, V07, V10, V12 and V13. For exploratory analyses, around 23 treated patients had longitudinal TCRB deep sequencing done wherever samples were available. What the research found in general, with its limitations: The authors stated that sample limitations prevented analyses of patient blood samples from being reproduced. No apparent relationship was observed between pseudoprogression and alterations in the top peripheral T cell clonotypes detected by TCRB sequencing. Selection of PBMC samples for TCRB deep sequencing was based on availability. Vaccine-induced immune responses across multiple MHC alleles were detected in approximately 94% of patients.

Libraries came from the immunoSEQ multiplex PCR assay. The hsTCRB Kit was used according to the manufacturer's protocol to amplify rearranged TCR beta chain sequences. An Illumina MiSeq was used to sequence the TCRB libraries. The published analysis was carried out like this. The kit vendor's proprietary platform handled demultiplexing, trimming and gene mapping. In its TCRdb copy, this immuneACCESS table keeps in-frame sequences only and misses some clones. Where compared with another copy, unresolved V genes explain less than half of these, and the others have no known cause. V and J calls plus clone size are reproduced from that table; the DNA served to infer D and trimming. Recorded for this sample are tens of thousands of clones; under 85% of them occurred a single time. The top ten clones comprise 4.7% of the sample. A remark on this clone: This receptor's antigen is unknown. No per-base quality is available; no much larger clone lies one base away.

The time point label on this specimen signifies: week 35, safety follow-up. Each vaccine dose was 300 ug of a 20-mer mutant IDH1 peptide in Montanide, given subcutaneously with topical imiquimod. Patients received eight vaccinations in weeks 1, 3, 5, 7, 11, 15, 19 and 23, corresponding to visits V03 through V10. The donors had newly diagnosed IDH1-mutant astrocytomas of WHO grade 3 or 4 that showed loss of nuclear ATRX. The samples were drawn from NOA16, a multicentre, single-arm, open-label phase I trial in Germany that tested a mutant IDH1 peptide vaccine in humans for the first time. The DNeasy Blood and Tissue Kit was used to extract genomic DNA from EDTA blood for TCRB sequencing. CDR1 is given as MGHRA and CDR2 as YSYEKL, both from the germline V gene. V gives up 1 base and J gives up 0 bases, and the segment between their germline ends measures 9 bases. From the cysteine through the phenylalanine, the CDR3 covers 15 amino acids. CDR3 DNA only is kept here, 45 bases in frame from base 1.

The chain employs TRBV4-1 and TRBJ1-1, with an unclear D gene assignment. This clonotype originated in a man aged 50-59 years with glioma. Here the sequenced sample was PBMCs, taken from a glioma patient whose treatment included an IDH1 peptide vaccine. The CDR3 here reads CASSQALLVNTEAFF. In nucleotides, the sequence is TGCGCCAGCAGCCAAGCCCTTCTTGTGAACACTGAAGCTTTCTTT.